This passage covers 27 T cell receptor beta chains from one sample sequenced in a study of early T cells in non-severe SARS-CoV-2 infection. One entry per CDR3 protein, called by TCRdb with MiXCR from the 5' RACE reads. The profile shows about 100,000 distinct CDR3 sequences, around 12% of them singletons. Input material: whole blood. The source of these receptors is an adult who was a healthcare worker with PCR-confirmed SARS-CoV-2 infection or an uninfected control (not recorded which).

CDR3 DNA: TGCAGCGTTACCGTAGTTAATGAGCAGTTCTTC. Translating gives CSVTVVNEQFF. The chain carries TRBV29-1 and TRBJ2-1; no definite D call. The V end lost 5 bases, the J end lost 7 bases, and 9 bases lay between the germline ends. Germline CDR1 and CDR2: SQVTM and ANQGSEA. The CDR3 loop spans 11 amino acids.

The chain couples TRBV18 to TRBJ2-1, with D unclear. The CDR3 runs 13 residues. V lost 6 bases and J lost 4, with 10 bases in between. The V gene's germline CDR1 is KGHSH and CDR2 LQKENI. As DNA, the CDR3 is TGTGCCAGCTCGCGGTCTAAGTACAATGAGCAGTTCTTC. Protein product: CASSRSKYNEQFF.

This clonotype occurred a few times. The J gene is TRBJ2-7, the V gene TRBV20-1; 9 bases are a match to TRBD1. This CDR3 has 14 residues. Trimming at V came to 4 bases and at J to 4 bases, leaving 8 bases not matched to a gene. Germline CDR1 reads DFQATT; CDR2 reads SNEGSKA (reference sequence). The CDR3 spells CSAKQGALTYEQYF. Here the CDR3 DNA reads TGCAGTGCTAAACAGGGGGCGCTAACTTACGAGCAGTACTTC.

This clonotype showed up just a few times. V usage is TRBV7-2 and J usage is TRBJ2-5; TRBD1 matches at 12 bases. The junction had 5 bases not matched to a gene; V was cut back by 2 bases and J by 4 bases. The CDR3 runs to 16 residues. Per the germline V gene, CDR1 is SGHTA and CDR2 is FQGNSA. CDR3 protein: CASSLYRDRGRETQYF. CDR3 nucleotides: TGTGCCAGCAGCTTATACCGGGACAGGGGGCGAGAGACCCAGTACTTC.

CDR3 amino acids: CASSQEKLTKPTDTQYF. As DNA, the CDR3 is TGCGCCAGCAGCCAAGAAAAACTCACAAAACCCACAGATACGCAGTATTTT. The chain joins TRBV4-3 to TRBJ2-3, with D uncertain. CDR3 length: 17 amino acids. Trimming stripped 0 bases from V and 2 bases from J, with 15 bases between. The germline gives CDR1 LGHNA, CDR2 YSLEER.

The chain couples TRBV20-1 to TRBJ2-2; D uncertain. Trimming cost V 6 bases and J 4 bases, with 12 bases left between them. CDR1 and CDR2 (germline): DFQATT, SNEGSKA (reference sequence). This CDR3 comprises 13 residues. CDR3 nucleotides: TGCAGTGCCATGAGTGTCTCCACCGGGGAGCTGTTTTTT. Its protein is CSAMSVSTGELFF.

The chain is built from TRBV12-3 or TRBV12-4 and TRBJ2-1; 14 bases align to TRBD2. With V trimmed by 5 bases and J by 8 bases, 8 bases remained unmatched. The CDR3 extends over 16 amino acids. CDR3 in amino acids: CASSKRTSGRNYEQFF. CDR3 DNA sequence: TGTGCCAGCAGTAAGAGGACTAGCGGGAGGAACTATGAGCAGTTCTTC.

This clonotype was detected many times. The chain employs TRBV10-3 and TRBJ2-7; 8 bases line up with TRBD1. Germline V lookup: CDR1 ENHRY, CDR2 SYGVKD. V trimming: 6 bases; J trimming: 3 bases; junction bases outside the gene matches: 7. The length of the CDR3 is 14 residues. In nucleotides, the CDR3 is TGTGCCATCAGCAAAGGACAGGGCCACTACGAGCAGTACTTC. Protein: CAISKGQGHYEQYF.

The table lists this clonotype with many counts. The CDR3 is CASGDPVPDTQYF. CDR3 nucleotides: TGTGCCAGTGGCGACCCCGTGCCGGATACGCAGTATTTT. The V call is TRBV19, the J call TRBJ2-3; D is unresolved. The CDR3 is 13 amino acids. Between the trimmed V and J ends, which lost 8 bases and 6 bases, there was a span of 15 bases. From germline, CDR1 is LNHDA and CDR2 SQIVND (reference sequence).

The table lists this clonotype with many counts. The V and J genes are TRBV19 and TRBJ2-2; D not resolved. The CDR3 loop spans 15 amino acids. Germline V gene lookup returns CDR1 LNHDA and CDR2 SQIVND (reference sequence). Trimming removed 0 bases from V and 5 bases from J, with 10 bases in between. CDR3 loop: CASSIDQVFTGELFF. The CDR3 coding sequence is TGTGCCAGTAGTATAGATCAGGTCTTTACCGGGGAGCTGTTTTTT.

This clonotype has more than one count but fewer than ten. The chain links TRBV27 to TRBJ1-6, with D maybe TRBD1 (6 bases). Germline-derived CDR1 and CDR2 are MNHEY and SMNVEV (reference sequence). The CDR3 extends over 20 amino acids. Trimming removed 0 bases at V and 5 bases at J, with 23 bases between. The CDR3 DNA sequence: TGTGCCAGCAGTTTATCTACCCCTATTCGGACAGTTTCGGATAATTCACCCCTCCACTTT. Amino acids: CASSLSTPIRTVSDNSPLHF.

This clonotype was counted only a few times. The chain couples TRBV18 to TRBJ2-3; 13 bases are a match to TRBD2. CDR3 size: 16 residues. Germline V gene lookup returns CDR1 KGHSH and CDR2 LQKENI. Trimming took 3 bases from V and 5 from J; bases not matched to a gene: 5. CDR3 amino acids: CASSPGLAGVGDTQYF. The CDR3 nucleotides read TGTGCCAGCTCACCTGGACTAGCGGGAGTTGGAGATACGCAGTATTTT.

This chain links TRBV6-1 with TRBJ2-3; the match to TRBD2 covers 8 bases. In germline, CDR1 is MNHNS, CDR2 SASEGT. V shed 3 bases and J 0 bases; nucleotides not matched to a gene: 14. This CDR3 comprises 19 residues. The CDR3 DNA sequence: TGTGCCAGCAGTGACGGACTCGGTGGAGCGGGAGCTAGCACAGATACGCAGTATTTT. Translated, it gives CASSDGLGGAGASTDTQYF.

This clonotype was seen at least ten times. The V and J genes are TRBV11-2 and TRBJ2-1; 8 positions match TRBD2. In germline, CDR1 is SGHAT, CDR2 FQNNGV. Unmatched junction bases numbered 9, after V lost 1 base and J lost 7 bases. The length of the CDR3 is 16 residues. The CDR3 region is CASSLVDGRAGNEQFF. DNA of the CDR3: TGTGCCAGCAGCTTAGTAGACGGGAGGGCCGGGAATGAGCAGTTCTTC. Full variable domain (missing parts from reference TRBV11-2 and TRBJ2-1): EAGVAQSPRYKIIEKRQSVAFWCNPISGHATLYWYQQILGQGPKLLIQFQNNGVVDDSQLPKDRFSAERLKGVDSTLKIQPAKLEDSAVYLCASSLVDGRAGNEQFFGPGTRLTVL.

This clonotype was counted at least ten times. V gene TRBV7-9 combines with J gene TRBJ2-5, with D possibly being TRBD2 (6 bases). Trimming pared 3 bases from V and 5 bases from J, leaving 7 bases between. The CDR3 is made up of 12 amino acids. CDR1 is SEHNR, CDR2 FQNEAQ, per germline (reference sequence). Here the CDR3 reads CASSFGGETQYF. As DNA, the CDR3 is TGTGCCAGCAGCTTCGGAGGGGAGACCCAGTACTTC.

This rearrangement joins TRBV27 to TRBJ2-5; 8 nucleotides align to TRBD2. Germline CDR1 reads MNHEY; CDR2 reads SMNVEV (reference sequence). The CDR3 covers 14 residues. V gave up 6 bases and J gave up 5 bases; unmatched junction bases: 8. The CDR3 DNA is TGTGCCAGCAGCGGACGAGCGGGAGTTGAGACCCAGTACTTC. It translates to CASSGRAGVETQYF.

Ten or more counts support this clonotype. This chain joins TRBV7-7 and TRBJ2-3; D not certain. Between the trimmed V and J ends, which lost 3 bases and 6 bases, there was a span of 10 bases. The length of the CDR3 is 13 residues. CDR1 is SSHAT and CDR2 is FNYEAQ in the germline V gene (reference sequence). CDR3 DNA sequence: TGTGCCAGCAGCTTTACCTCCGGGGATACGCAGTATTTT. Translated, it gives CASSFTSGDTQYF.

J is TRBJ2-3 and V is TRBV12-3 or TRBV12-4; D is uncertain. The CDR3 has 13 residues. The V gene lost 6 bases and the J gene lost 1 base, with 8 bases spanning the gap. The chain's CDR3 is CASSASGTDTQYF. In DNA form, the CDR3 reads TGTGCCAGCAGCGCCTCAGGCACAGATACGCAGTATTTT.

The chain joins TRBV5-1 to TRBJ1-1; maybe TRBD1 (5 bases). The germline V and J ends were trimmed by 4 bases and 7 bases, with 17 bases remaining between them. Germline V lookup: CDR1 SGHRS, CDR2 YFSETQ. CDR3 length: 14 residues. CDR3 DNA sequence: TGCGCCAGCAGCCCATCCGGGACGCAGAATGAAGCTTTCTTT. Encoded protein: CASSPSGTQNEAFF.

This clonotype was counted many times. This chain uses TRBV4-3 with TRBJ1-2; D is perhaps TRBD1 (5 bases). CDR3 length equals 13 residues. Germline V lookup: CDR1 LGHNA, CDR2 YSLEER. Trimming took off 4 bases at V and 5 bases at J, with 11 bases between the two ends. This chain's CDR3 is CASSPGVDYGYTF. CDR3 DNA sequence: TGCGCCAGCAGCCCGGGGGTGGATTATGGCTACACCTTC.

This clonotype was recorded many times. The J gene is TRBJ2-3, the V gene TRBV2, with D unclear. There are 14 residues in the CDR3. V was clipped by 6 bases and J by 1 base, with 11 bases between them. The germline V gene has CDR1 SNHLY and CDR2 FYNNEI. The chain's CDR3 is CASSVLGRTDTQYF. CDR3 bases: TGTGCCAGCAGCGTTTTGGGTCGCACAGATACGCAGTATTTT.

This clonotype was found many times. The chain links TRBV19 to TRBJ1-2; D is undetermined. V was clipped by 3 bases and J by 2 bases, with 10 bases between them. The CDR3 has 14 residues. CDR1 and CDR2 (germline): LNHDA, SQIVND (reference sequence). The CDR3 coding sequence is TGTGCCAGTAGTATCGGGCTGGAGAACTATGGCTACACCTTC. Protein sequence: CASSIGLENYGYTF. Using reference TRBV19 and TRBJ1-2 for the parts outside the CDR3, the full variable domain is DGGITQSPKYLFRKEGQNVTLSCEQNLNHDAMYWYRQDPGQGLRLIYYSQIVNDFQKGDIAEGYSVSREKKESFPLTVTSAQKNPTAFYLCASSIGLENYGYTFGSGTRLTVV.

The table lists this clonotype with a few counts. V is TRBV7-9 and J is TRBJ1-3; unclear D gene. This CDR3 spans 12 amino acids. The germline gives CDR1 SEHNR, CDR2 FQNEAQ (reference sequence). Trimming took off 5 bases at V and 8 bases at J, with 10 bases between the two ends. The CDR3 DNA sequence: TGTGCCAGCAGCCCCTCCGTGGACACCATATATTTT. Amino acid sequence: CASSPSVDTIYF.

This clonotype has a handful of counts. V gene TRBV27 combines with J gene TRBJ2-7; 7 bases fit TRBD1. Germline assignment: CDR1 MNHEY and CDR2 SMNVEV (reference sequence). The CDR3 has 14 amino acids. V lost 4 bases, J lost 2 bases, and 5 bases stayed unmatched. The CDR3 is CASSSRTGAYEQYF. CDR3 nucleotides: TGTGCCAGCAGTTCTCGGACAGGAGCCTACGAGCAGTACTTC.

The V and J genes are TRBV28 and TRBJ2-1; 8 bases are shared with TRBD2. Germline V gene data show CDR1 as MDHEN and CDR2 as SYDVKM. The CDR3 is 12 amino acids. Trimming took 5 bases from V and 11 from J; bases not matched to a gene: 5. CDR3 loop: CASSAQRGKQFF. The CDR3 DNA sequence: TGTGCCAGCAGTGCCCAGCGGGGGAAGCAGTTCTTC.

This clonotype showed up just a few times. V is TRBV2 and J is TRBJ1-4; D ambiguous. The V and J ends lost 4 bases and 8 bases respectively, with 14 bases between them. The germline CDR1 and CDR2 sequences are SNHLY and FYNNEI. There are 14 residues in the CDR3. CDR3 DNA sequence: TGTGCCAGCAGTGTCGGAGACGCAAGAGAAAAACTGTTTTTT. It codes for CASSVGDAREKLFF.

This clonotype was counted ten times or more. The chain joins TRBV29-1 to TRBJ1-1, with 12 nucleotides matching TRBD1. This CDR3 has 13 amino acids. V lost 6 bases and J lost 5; bases outside the gene matches: 4. Germline CDR1 and CDR2: SQVTM and ANQGSEA. CDR3 nucleotides: TGCAGCGTGCGGGGACAGGGGGCAACTGAAGCTTTCTTT. It encodes CSVRGQGATEAFF.